These 19 T cell receptor beta chains came from one sample sequenced in a study of CD8 T cells in ankylosing spondylitis (TCRdb year 2017). The method was 5' RACE. The instrument was an Illumina HiSeq 2500. The raw public reads went through TCRdb reprocessing: fastp at Q25, MiXCR clone calling, in-frame beta chains kept. CDR3 protein sequences are deduplicated, and each keeps its most common genes and DNA. For this sample there are 200,000 to 250,000 distinct CDR3 sequences; 10% to 13% appear just once. Approximately 20% of the sample rests with the top ten. The sample was blood, either unsorted or a sorted T cell fraction (not recorded which). These receptors were taken from a male donor with ankylosing spondylitis or in good health (not recorded which).

This clonotype turned up a few times. DNA of the CDR3: TGTGCCAGCAGCTCCTCCCTAGCGGGGGTAAAATACGAGCAGTACTTC. Its protein product is CASSSSLAGVKYEQYF. The chain carries TRBV7-2 and TRBJ2-7; TRBD2 matches 10 bases. Germline V gives CDR1 SGHTA, CDR2 FQGNSA. The CDR3 consists of 16 residues. The V gene end was trimmed by 4 bases and the J gene end by 4 bases; junction bases not matched to a gene: 10. Variable domain in full (rest from reference TRBV7-2 and TRBJ2-7): GAGVSQSPSNKVTEKGKDVELRCDPISGHTALYWYRQSLGQGLEFLIYFQGNSAPDKSGLPSDRFSAERTGGSVSTLTIQRTQQEDSAVYLCASSSSLAGVKYEQYFGPGTRLTVT.

This clonotype has a handful of counts. The chain uses TRBV5-1 and TRBJ2-7, with TRBD1 identical over 7 bases. CDR1 is SGHRS and CDR2 is YFSETQ in the germline V gene. V was pared by 4 bases and J by 7 bases, with 11 bases of the junction left unmatched. The CDR3 is made up of 14 amino acids. This CDR3 is CASSIQGDEREQYF. Written as DNA, the CDR3 is TGCGCCAGCAGCATTCAGGGGGACGAAAGGGAGCAGTACTTC.

Turning to this clonotype: Just one base apart from a much larger clone, this may be a read error. CDR3 sequence (DNA): TGTGCCAGCAGCTTTGGGACTAGATACCAAGAGACCCAGTCCTTC. Protein: CASSFGTRYQETQSF. The V and J genes are TRBV11-2 and TRBJ2-5; 8 bases fit TRBD2. This CDR3 is built from 15 residues. CDR1 SGHAT and CDR2 FQNNGV come from the germline V gene.

This clonotype was detected a few times. V and J are TRBV5-1 and TRBJ1-1; 8 bases fit TRBD1. The germline V gene has CDR1 SGHRS and CDR2 YFSETQ. CDR3 length: 15 residues. The trim removed 4 bases at V and 1 base at J, leaving 6 bases unmatched. CDR3 coding DNA: TGCGCCAGCAGCGCCAGACAGGGGTCGAACACTGAAGCTTTCTTT. This sequence encodes CASSARQGSNTEAFF. The complete variable domain, with remaining parts taken from reference TRBV5-1 and TRBJ1-1, reads KAGVTQTPRYLIKTRGQQVTLSCSPISGHRSVSWYQQTPGQGLQFLFEYFSETQRNKGNFPGRFSGRQFSNSRSEMNVSTLELGDSALYLCASSARQGSNTEAFFGQGTRLTVV.

The genes are TRBV14 and TRBJ2-3, with 9 bases identical to TRBD1. The CDR3 is made up of 16 amino acids. In germline, CDR1 is SGHDN, CDR2 FVKESK. With 5 bases clipped from V and 6 bases from J, the junction kept 12 bases outside the gene matches. The CDR3 nucleotides are TGTGCCAGCAGCTACCTAATGGGACAGGGTAGCGATACGCAGTATTTT. Its translation: CASSYLMGQGSDTQYF.

This clonotype appeared many times. The chain joins TRBV7-9 to TRBJ1-6; D gene uncertain. The germline gives CDR1 SEHNR, CDR2 FQNEAQ (reference sequence). Trimming stripped 1 base from V and 14 bases from J, with 9 bases between. This CDR3 is built from 12 residues. CDR3 protein: CASSLDPLALHF. The CDR3 DNA reads as TGTGCCAGCAGCTTAGACCCATTGGCCCTCCACTTT.

There are a few counts of this clonotype. Since a much larger clone is just one base distant, this may be a read error. The chain recombines TRBV20-1 with TRBJ2-2; 11 bases match TRBD2. The CDR3 is 17 amino acids. Germline values: CDR1 DFQATT, CDR2 SNEGSKA (reference sequence). CDR3 nucleotides: TGCTGTGCAACCCCCCCCAGGCTAGCGGGGGGTTCGGGGGAGCTGTTTTTT. Translated: CCATPPRLAGGSGELFF.

In this sample, this clonotype turned up many times. J is TRBJ1-1 and V is TRBV24-1; 7 positions match TRBD1. CDR1 KGHDR and CDR2 SFDVKD come from the germline V gene. This CDR3 comprises 13 residues. J was trimmed by 4 bases and V by 3 bases; bases with no gene match: 1. For the CDR3, the DNA is TGTGCCACCAGTGATGACAGGGTCACTGAAGCTTTCTTT. This translates into CATSDDRVTEAFF.

CDR3 nucleotides: TGTGCCACCAGTGACATCGGGGACAGGGGGGTAACCGGGGAGCTGTTTTTT. Amino acid sequence: CATSDIGDRGVTGELFF. The chain combines TRBV24-1 with TRBJ2-2; 11 bases line up with TRBD1. V was clipped by 4 bases and J by 5 bases; unmatched bases: 8. Germline loops: CDR1 KGHDR, CDR2 SFDVKD. This CDR3 is built from 17 residues.

In this sample, this clonotype turned up many times. The chain combines TRBV5-5 with TRBJ2-4; a possible D gene is TRBD2 (5 bases). Germline CDR1 SGHKS, CDR2 YYEKEE (reference sequence). This CDR3 comprises 14 residues. Trimming took off 4 bases at V and 4 bases at J, with 12 bases between the two ends. The CDR3 sequence is CASSREGQKNIQYF. CDR3 nucleotide sequence: TGTGCCAGCAGCCGCGAGGGTCAGAAAAACATTCAGTACTTC.

This clonotype was seen only a few times. The chain combines TRBV6-1 with TRBJ1-1, with unresolved D. The CDR3 loop spans 13 amino acids. Trimming removed 7 bases from V and 4 bases from J, with 13 bases in between. Per germline, CDR1 MNHNS and CDR2 SASEGT. CDR3 sequence: CASTPYLGTEAFF. DNA for the CDR3: TGTGCCAGCACTCCCTATCTTGGCACTGAAGCTTTCTTT.

This clonotype was seen at least ten times. This rearrangement joins TRBV5-1 to TRBJ2-7, with D uncertain. V was trimmed by 4 bases and J by 0 bases, leaving 11 bases between them. This CDR3 contains 14 residues. Germline V lookup: CDR1 SGHRS, CDR2 YFSETQ. Here the CDR3 DNA reads TGCGCCAGCAGCCTTGGACCCAGCTCCTACGAGCAGTACTTC. Protein sequence: CASSLGPSSYEQYF.

Notes on this clonotype: One junction end disagrees with the germline gene, perhaps due to a read error. The chain is built from TRBV6-5 and TRBJ2-3; TRBD2 matches 10 bases. Germline CDR1 MNHEY, CDR2 SVGAGI. The CDR3 consists of 17 residues. The CDR3 nucleotides read TGTGCCAGCAGTTACTCCCTAGCGGGGGCCAGCACAGATATGCAGTATTTT. Translated: CASSYSLAGASTDMQYF.

The V and J genes are TRBV14 and TRBJ2-5, with D unclear. The CDR3 has 14 residues. The germline V gene has CDR1 SGHDN and CDR2 FVKESK. Trimming removed 3 bases at V and 5 bases at J, with 13 bases between. This CDR3 reads CASSQATRSETQYF. CDR3 bases: TGTGCCAGCAGCCAGGCGACAAGGTCGGAGACCCAGTACTTC. The full variable domain, rest sourced from reference TRBV14 and TRBJ2-5, is EAGVTQFPSHSVIEKGQTVTLRCDPISGHDNLYWYRRVMGKEIKFLLHFVKESKQDESGMPNNRFLAERTGGTYSTLKVQPAELEDSGVYFCASSQATRSETQYFGPGTRLLVL.

This clonotype has ten or more counts. J is TRBJ2-1 and V is TRBV5-1; a weak D match, TRBD1 (6 bases). The germline CDR1 and CDR2 sequences are SGHRS and YFSETQ. The CDR3 length is 16 residues. V lost 4 bases to trimming and J lost 2 bases, with 16 bases between them. Here the CDR3 DNA reads TGCGCCAGCAGCACCCAACGGACAGAGCCCTACAATGAGCAGTTCTTC. Its translation: CASSTQRTEPYNEQFF.

The rearrangement joins TRBV6-1 to TRBJ1-2; 7 positions match TRBD1. Germline V gene lookup returns CDR1 MNHNS and CDR2 SASEGT. There are 15 residues in the CDR3. V was clipped by 5 bases and J by 4 bases; unmatched bases: 10. Written as DNA, the CDR3 is TGTGCCAGCAGTCCGCCAGGGGGACAGTTCTATGGCTACACCTTC. Translation gives CASSPPGGQFYGYTF.

To note about this clonotype: Just one base apart from a much larger clone, this may be a read error. The V call is TRBV3-1, the J call TRBJ2-4; 7 bases align to TRBD2. Germline CDR1 is LGHDT and CDR2 is YNNKEL (reference sequence). J lost 8 bases, V lost 1 base, and 17 bases had no gene match. CDR3 length: 18 residues. The CDR3 DNA reads TGTGCCAGCAGCCAAGCTGGTTGGCAGGGAGGGATTAGACACATTCAGTACTTC. Its translation: CASSQAGWQGGIRHIQYF.

This clonotype was seen a handful of times. V is TRBV11-2 and J is TRBJ2-1; 14 bases are a match to TRBD2. From germline, CDR1 is SGHAT and CDR2 FQNNGV. Trimming removed 5 bases from V and 5 bases from J; junction bases left unmatched: 11. The CDR3 is 18 amino acids. The CDR3 reads CASSRGGRGLAGDNEQFF. The CDR3 region has the DNA TGTGCCAGCAGCCGCGGCGGCAGGGGACTAGCGGGGGACAATGAGCAGTTCTTC.

This clonotype appeared a few times. This sequence joins TRBV10-3 and TRBJ2-1, with a possible D match to TRBD1 (5 bases). In germline, CDR1 is ENHRY, CDR2 SYGVKD. The CDR3 runs 15 residues. V was clipped by 0 bases and J by 3 bases, with 9 bases between them. In nucleotides, the CDR3 is TGTGCCATCAGTGAGTCCGACAGTCTCTACAATGAGCAGTTCTTC. Translating it yields CAISESDSLYNEQFF.